A single sample gave rise to the 26 T cell receptor beta chains below, sequenced in a study of T cells in Graves' hyperthyroidism and ophthalmopathy. Amplification yielded TCR beta CDR3 regions, with RNA transcripts as the source. HTBI primers drove first-round RT-PCR of the TCR CDR3. A single record per CDR3 protein comes from TCRdb applying MiXCR to the multiplex PCR reads. The sample shows 350,000 or so distinct CDR3 sequences, 15% to 20% of them seen only once. Sequencing was carried out using blood. The receptors derive from a middle-aged woman with Graves' ophthalmopathy.

This clonotype has at least ten counts. The rearrangement uses TRBV2 and TRBJ1-5, with 9 bases lining up with TRBD1. CDR1 is SNHLY and CDR2 is FYNNEI in the germline V gene. V was clipped by 7 bases and J by 5 bases; unmatched bases: 9. The CDR3 length is 15 residues. Here the CDR3 DNA reads TGTGCCAGCAACGCCGGGACAGGGTCCCATCAGCCCCAGCATTTT. Translating it yields CASNAGTGSHQPQHF.

This clonotype was picked up many times. The CDR3 DNA sequence: TGTGCCAGCTGCGAGGGTCTGAGCACTGAAGCTTTCTTT. Residues: CASCEGLSTEAFF. V gene TRBV6-5 combines with J gene TRBJ1-1, with D unclear. Germline CDR1 MNHEY, CDR2 SVGAGI. The CDR3 totals 13 residues. The germline V and J ends were trimmed by 8 bases and 4 bases, with 14 bases remaining between them.

The sample holds many counts of this clonotype. The chain combines TRBV10-2 with TRBJ2-5; no clear D gene. Deletions cut 8 bases from V and 5 bases from J, with 15 bases between. The CDR3 length is 13 residues. Germline V CDR1 and CDR2: WSHSY, SAAADI. CDR3 in amino acids: CASYRRPDETQYF. The CDR3 region has the DNA TGCGCCAGCTACCGGAGACCCGATGAGACCCAGTACTTC.

This clonotype was counted between two and nine times. A much larger clone lies one base from this, so it may be a read error. The chain joins TRBV7-9 to TRBJ2-2; D is unclear. This CDR3 is 12 amino acids long. The V end lost 5 bases, the J end lost 6 bases, and 7 bases lay between the germline ends. Germline-derived CDR1 and CDR2 are SEHNR and FQNEAQ (reference sequence). CDR3 sequence (DNA): TGTGCCAGCAGCCACGGGTCCGGGGAGCTGTTTTTT. Translation: CASSHGSGELFF.

V gene TRBV27 combines with J gene TRBJ2-7; TRBD2 might be the D (5 bases). The end of the DNA aligns better with TRBJ2-1, so the J call may be wrong. This CDR3 has 15 amino acids. CDR1 is MNHEY and CDR2 is SMNVEV in the germline V gene (reference sequence). The CDR3, as DNA: TGTGCCAGCAGCCAGGAGGAGGTCGGGTCCTACGAGCAGTTCTTC. It translates to CASSQEEVGSYEQFF.

The chain employs TRBV28 and TRBJ1-1; D ambiguous. V was pared by 8 bases and J by 1 base, with 17 bases between. The CDR3 has 15 residues. Germline lookup yields CDR1 MDHEN and CDR2 SYDVKM. CDR3 protein: CASRGFEKRNTEAFF. As DNA, the CDR3 is TGTGCCAGCCGAGGGTTCGAAAAACGGAACACTGAAGCTTTCTTT.

This clonotype occurred many times. The chain is built from TRBV27 and TRBJ2-1; the match to TRBD1 covers 9 bases. The junction had 6 bases not matched to a gene; V was cut back by 5 bases and J by 4 bases. Germline CDR1 reads MNHEY; CDR2 reads SMNVEV (reference sequence). The CDR3 totals 15 residues. The CDR3 sequence: CASSPGTGIYNEQFF. The CDR3 DNA reads TGTGCCAGCAGTCCCGGGACAGGGATATACAATGAGCAGTTCTTC.

This clonotype was picked up many times. The chain combines TRBV27 with TRBJ1-1, with TRBD1 matching over 9 bases. Trimming cost V 8 bases and J 5 bases; bases outside gene matches: 12. CDR3 size: 15 residues. CDR1 is MNHEY and CDR2 is SMNVEV in the germline V gene (reference sequence). CDR3 bases: TGTGCCAGCTTTAGAATGGGACAGGGAGGTACTGAAGCTTTCTTT. Protein sequence: CASFRMGQGGTEAFF.

Points on this clonotype: At one boundary the junction diverges from the germline segment, which might be a read error. The rearrangement uses TRBV2 and TRBJ2-6; weak D call: TRBD1 (5 bases). The CDR3 contains 15 residues. CDR1 is SNHLY, CDR2 FYNNEI, per germline. The CDR3 sequence is CASTGGLSGANVLIF. In nucleotides, the CDR3 is TGTGCCAGCACCGGTGGGCTCTCTGGGGCCAACGTCCTGATTTTC.

This clonotype was recorded at least ten times. The gene calls are TRBV5-1 and TRBJ2-7; TRBD2 matches at 7 bases. V shed 3 bases, J shed 3 bases, and the junction held 9 bases outside the gene matches. The CDR3 is 15 residues long. Germline V gives CDR1 SGHRS, CDR2 YFSETQ. CDR3 DNA sequence: TGCGCCAGCAGCTCAGCCGGCGGGAGTATCTACGAGCAGTACTTC. Translated: CASSSAGGSIYEQYF.

This clonotype was detected only once. The V and J genes are TRBV2 and TRBJ1-1, with D uncertain. This CDR3 has 15 residues. Trimming removed 1 base from V and 1 base from J, with 10 bases in between. CDR1 is SNHLY and CDR2 is FYNNEI in the germline V gene. The CDR3 coding sequence is TGTGCCAGCAGTGAAGACGTGACACCGAACACTGAAGCTTTCTTT. This sequence encodes CASSEDVTPNTEAFF.

This clonotype occurred many times. The chain combines TRBV20-1 with TRBJ1-6; TRBD1 is a possible D gene (6 bases). The CDR3 is 15 residues long. V dropped 3 bases and J dropped 6 bases, with 15 bases sitting between them. Germline lookup yields CDR1 DFQATT and CDR2 SNEGSKA (reference sequence). CDR3 amino acids: CSASRDRRPNSPLHF. CDR3 DNA sequence: TGCAGTGCTAGTAGAGACAGGAGACCTAATTCACCCCTCCACTTT.

This clonotype came up a few times. The chain recombines TRBV15 with TRBJ2-7; D might be TRBD1 or TRBD2, each matching 5 bases. V was shortened by 1 base and J by 1 base, with 11 bases between the two germline ends. Germline CDR1 LNHNV, CDR2 YYDKDF (reference sequence). CDR3 length: 15 residues. CDR3 region: CATSRGRDGSYEQYF. As DNA, the CDR3 is TGTGCCACCAGCAGAGGCCGGGACGGTTCCTACGAGCAGTACTTC.

This clonotype was counted at least ten times. The chain has TRBV20-1 and TRBJ2-7; 9 nucleotides line up with TRBD1. V lost 4 bases and J lost 3; bases outside the gene matches: 4. There are 13 residues in the CDR3. Germline CDR1 reads DFQATT; CDR2 reads SNEGSKA (reference sequence). CDR3 DNA: TGCAGTGCTACACAGGGGGCGAACTACGAGCAGTACTTC. This translates into CSATQGANYEQYF.

This chain links TRBV12-3 or TRBV12-4 with TRBJ2-7; 12 bases fit TRBD2. V lost 5 bases, J lost 4 bases, and 9 bases stayed unmatched. The CDR3 covers 16 residues. CDR3 in amino acids: CASSPSSSGRAYEQYF. The CDR3 DNA is TGTGCCAGCAGTCCTTCCTCTAGCGGGAGGGCTTACGAGCAGTACTTC.

This clonotype occurred many times. CDR3 in amino acids: CASSEYRGEQYF. The CDR3 nucleotides are TGCGCCAGCAGTGAGTATCGGGGCGAGCAGTACTTC. This chain connects TRBV10-2 to TRBJ2-7; TRBD2 is a possible D gene (5 bases). CDR1 and CDR2 from the germline V gene are WSHSY and SAAADI. Trimming took 1 base from V and 6 from J, leaving 7 bases between them. There are 12 residues in the CDR3.

At least ten counts were recorded for this clonotype. V gene TRBV14 combines with J gene TRBJ1-1; D call uncertain. The CDR3 contains 13 residues. Trimming stripped 0 bases from V and 0 bases from J, with 2 bases between. Germline CDR1 SGHDN, CDR2 FVKESK. DNA of the CDR3: TGTGCCAGCAGCCAAGATTTGAACACTGAAGCTTTCTTT. This encodes CASSQDLNTEAFF. The full variable domain, completed using reference TRBV14 and TRBJ1-1, is EAGVTQFPSHSVIEKGQTVTLRCDPISGHDNLYWYRRVMGKEIKFLLHFVKESKQDESGMPNNRFLAERTGGTYSTLKVQPAELEDSGVYFCASSQDLNTEAFFGQGTRLTVV.

Turning to this clonotype: At one end, the junction sequence differs from germline, possibly due to a read error. The genes are TRBV7-8 and TRBJ2-7; D is uncertain. The germline V gene encodes CDR1 SGHVS and CDR2 FQNEAQ. CDR3 length: 14 amino acids. This CDR3 reads CASSFLAQLGEQSF. DNA for the CDR3: TGTGCCAGCAGCTTCCTCGCCCAGCTGGGCGAGCAGTCCTTC.

In its sample, this clonotype was seen many times. The gene calls are TRBV11-2 and TRBJ2-3, with D perhaps assigned TRBD1 or TRBD2 (5 bases each). Germline-derived CDR1 and CDR2 are SGHAT and FQNNGV. V was shortened by 5 bases and J by 0 bases, with 12 bases between the two germline ends. This CDR3 is 15 amino acids long. The CDR3, as DNA: TGTGCCAGCAGCACAACAGGACTTAGCACAGATACGCAGTATTTT. It is translated as CASSTTGLSTDTQYF. The full variable domain, completed using reference TRBV11-2 and TRBJ2-3, is EAGVAQSPRYKIIEKRQSVAFWCNPISGHATLYWYQQILGQGPKLLIQFQNNGVVDDSQLPKDRFSAERLKGVDSTLKIQPAKLEDSAVYLCASSTTGLSTDTQYFGPGTRLTVL.

At least ten counts were recorded for this clonotype. The chain links TRBV27 to TRBJ1-2, with 8 positions matching TRBD1. J was trimmed by 7 bases and V by 6 bases; bases with no gene match: 7. This CDR3 is 13 amino acids long. Germline values: CDR1 MNHEY, CDR2 SMNVEV (reference sequence). CDR3 protein: CASSPDRASGYTF. CDR3 nucleotide sequence: TGTGCCAGCAGCCCGGACAGGGCGAGTGGCTACACCTTC.

The genes are TRBV18 and TRBJ2-7; D gene uncertain. Germline values: CDR1 KGHSH, CDR2 LQKENI. This CDR3 spans 12 amino acids. V lost 4 bases and J lost 5, with 9 bases in between. CDR3 region: CASSLPGHEQYF. As DNA, the CDR3 is TGTGCCAGCTCACTCCCGGGTCACGAGCAGTACTTC. Variable domain in full (rest from reference TRBV18 and TRBJ2-7): NAGVMQNPRHLVRRRGQEARLRCSPMKGHSHVYWYRQLPEEGLKFMVYLQKENIIDESGMPKERFSAEFPKEGPSILRIQQVVRGDSAAYFCASSLPGHEQYFGPGTRLTVT.

This clonotype came up many times. The chain uses TRBV27 and TRBJ2-7; 7 bases fit TRBD2. There are 14 residues in the CDR3. Germline V gene data show CDR1 as MNHEY and CDR2 as SMNVEV (reference sequence). J was trimmed by 0 bases and V by 6 bases; bases with no gene match: 5. The CDR3 sequence is CASSQGLVSYEQYF. DNA for the CDR3: TGTGCCAGCAGCCAAGGACTAGTCTCCTACGAGCAGTACTTC.

This clonotype was observed at least ten times. The rearrangement uses TRBV12-3 or TRBV12-4 and TRBJ2-6; TRBD2 is a possible D gene (5 bases). There are 18 residues in the CDR3. The germline V and J ends were trimmed by 6 bases and 0 bases, with 18 bases remaining between them. The CDR3 spells CASRPRFAGLSGANVLTF. The CDR3 DNA follows: TGTGCCAGCAGGCCCAGGTTTGCGGGCCTCTCTGGGGCCAACGTCCTGACTTTC.

This clonotype was seen at least ten times. The rearrangement joins TRBV6-1 to TRBJ1-1; no clear D. Trimming took off 11 bases at V and 1 base at J, with 11 bases between the two ends. The CDR3 extends over 12 amino acids. The germline V gene encodes CDR1 MNHNS and CDR2 SASEGT. The chain's CDR3 is CAARTQNTEAFF. CDR3 nucleotide sequence: TGTGCCGCTCGAACACAGAACACTGAAGCTTTCTTT.

This clonotype came up a few times. The chain combines TRBV5-6 with TRBJ1-2, with 10 bases identical to TRBD1. Germline trimming cut 4 bases from V and 4 bases from J; bases unmatched to any gene: 10. The CDR3 extends over 16 amino acids. The V gene's germline CDR1 is SGHDT and CDR2 YYEEEE. CDR3 bases: TGTGCCAGCAGCCCAACCGGGACAGGGGCTATCTATGGCTACACCTTC. It yields the protein CASSPTGTGAIYGYTF.

The rearrangement links TRBV27 to TRBJ1-5; 7 bases match TRBD1. Germline trimming cut 7 bases from V and 5 bases from J; bases unmatched to any gene: 8. Germline CDR1 MNHEY, CDR2 SMNVEV (reference sequence). The CDR3 totals 14 residues. The CDR3, as DNA: TGTGCCAGCACCACCGGGACAGAGGATCAGCCCCAGCATTTT. It translates to CASTTGTEDQPQHF.